This TCR beta chain is drawn from a study of blood T cell repertoires in COVID-19. Background on the study: Specimens from acute and convalescent COVID-19 originated in the United States, Italy and Spain. T cells, B-cell-depleted T cells, or PBMCs supplied cDNA or gDNA.

The V gene end was trimmed by 5 bases and the J gene end by 2 bases; junction bases not matched to a gene: 7. The CDR3 is made up of 16 amino acids. Germline CDR1 SGHTA, CDR2 FQGTGA. Seattle patient enrollment occurred during active infection, with longitudinal follow-up thereafter. Authors' processing steps: Amplification of reference gene primers was used by the study to estimate nucleated cell counts. Sequencing used immunoSEQ multiplex PCR; TCRdb keeps in-frame clones, though not all of them. V, J and clone size are those of that table, while D and trimming were read from the DNA. Here the sample spans over 200,000 clones, under 90% being singletons.

The sample comprised peripheral blood. The clonotype comes from a man in his fifties or sixties with COVID-19, enrolled during active disease. The chain combines TRBV7-3 with TRBJ2-2; 8 bases align to TRBD1. CDR3 amino acids: CASSPRTGSNTGELFF. Written as DNA, the CDR3 is TGTGCCAGCAGCCCCCGGACAGGGAGTAACACCGGGGAGCTGTTTTTT.